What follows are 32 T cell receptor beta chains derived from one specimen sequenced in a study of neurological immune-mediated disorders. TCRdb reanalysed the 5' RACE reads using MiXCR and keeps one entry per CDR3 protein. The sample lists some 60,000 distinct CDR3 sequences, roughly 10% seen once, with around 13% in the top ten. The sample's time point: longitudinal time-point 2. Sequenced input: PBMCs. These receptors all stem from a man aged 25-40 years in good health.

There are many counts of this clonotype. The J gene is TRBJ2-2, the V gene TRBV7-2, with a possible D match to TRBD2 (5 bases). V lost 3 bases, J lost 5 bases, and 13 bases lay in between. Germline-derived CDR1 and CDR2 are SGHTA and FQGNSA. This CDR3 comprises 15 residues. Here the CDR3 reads CASSLGVRGTGELFF. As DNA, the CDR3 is TGTGCCAGCAGCTTGGGAGTGAGAGGAACCGGGGAGCTGTTTTTT.

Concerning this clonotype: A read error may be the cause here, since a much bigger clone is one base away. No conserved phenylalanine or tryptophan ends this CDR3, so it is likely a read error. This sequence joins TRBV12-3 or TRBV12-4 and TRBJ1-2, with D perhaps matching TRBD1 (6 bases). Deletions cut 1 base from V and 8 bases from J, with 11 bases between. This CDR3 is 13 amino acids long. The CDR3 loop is CASSLEGGEGYTC. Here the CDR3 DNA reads TGTGCCAGCAGTTTAGAGGGGGGAGAAGGCTACACCTGC.

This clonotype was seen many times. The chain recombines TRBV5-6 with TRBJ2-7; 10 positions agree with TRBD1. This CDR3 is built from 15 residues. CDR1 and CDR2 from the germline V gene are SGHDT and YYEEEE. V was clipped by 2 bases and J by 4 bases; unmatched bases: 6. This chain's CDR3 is CASSFAGQGFYEQYF. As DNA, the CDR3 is TGTGCCAGCAGCTTTGCGGGACAGGGGTTTTACGAGCAGTACTTC.

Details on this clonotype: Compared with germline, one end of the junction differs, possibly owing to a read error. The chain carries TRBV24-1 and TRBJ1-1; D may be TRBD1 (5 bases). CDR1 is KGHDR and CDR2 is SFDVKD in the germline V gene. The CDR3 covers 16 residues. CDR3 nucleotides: TGTGTCACCAGTGAGTCGACCGGGACGCAGAACACTGAAGCTTTCTTT. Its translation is CVTSESTGTQNTEAFF.

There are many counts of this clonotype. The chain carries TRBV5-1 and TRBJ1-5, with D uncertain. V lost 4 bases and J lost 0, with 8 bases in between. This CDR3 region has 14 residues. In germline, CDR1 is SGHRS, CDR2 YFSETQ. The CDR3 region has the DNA TGCGCCAGCAGCCCCGGTAGTAGCAATCAGCCCCAGCATTTT. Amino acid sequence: CASSPGSSNQPQHF.

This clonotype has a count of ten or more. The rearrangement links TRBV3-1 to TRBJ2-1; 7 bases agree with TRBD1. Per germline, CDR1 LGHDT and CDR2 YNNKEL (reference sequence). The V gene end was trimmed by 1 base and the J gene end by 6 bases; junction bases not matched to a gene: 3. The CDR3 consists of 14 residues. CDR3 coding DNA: TGTGCCAGCAGCCAAGGTCGACAGGGCAATGAGCAGTTCTTC. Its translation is CASSQGRQGNEQFF.

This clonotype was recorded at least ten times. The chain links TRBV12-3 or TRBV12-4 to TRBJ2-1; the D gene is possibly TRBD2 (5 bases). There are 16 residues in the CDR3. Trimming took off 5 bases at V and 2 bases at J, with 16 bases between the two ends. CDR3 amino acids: CASSPTGSEPYNEQFF. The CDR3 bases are TGTGCCAGCAGTCCAACTGGGAGCGAACCCTACAATGAGCAGTTCTTC.

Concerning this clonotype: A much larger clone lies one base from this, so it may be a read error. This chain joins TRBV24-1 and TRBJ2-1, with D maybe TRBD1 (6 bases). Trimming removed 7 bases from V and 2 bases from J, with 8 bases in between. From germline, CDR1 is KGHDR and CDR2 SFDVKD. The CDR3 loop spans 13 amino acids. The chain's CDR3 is CATRTGAYNEQFF. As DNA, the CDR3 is TGTGCCACCAGGACAGGAGCCTACAATGAGCAGTTCTTC.

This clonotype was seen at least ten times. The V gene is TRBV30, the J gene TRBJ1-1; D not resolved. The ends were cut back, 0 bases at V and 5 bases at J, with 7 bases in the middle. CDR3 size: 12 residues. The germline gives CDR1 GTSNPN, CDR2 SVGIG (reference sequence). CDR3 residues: CAWSVSETEAFF. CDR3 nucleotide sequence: TGTGCCTGGAGTGTAAGCGAAACTGAAGCTTTCTTT. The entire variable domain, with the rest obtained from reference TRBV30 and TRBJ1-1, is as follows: SQTIHQWPATLVQPVGSPLSLECTVEGTSNPNLYWYRQAAGRGLQLLFYSVGIGQISSEVPQNLSASRPQDRQFILSSKKLLLSDSGFYLCAWSVSETEAFFGQGTRLTVV.

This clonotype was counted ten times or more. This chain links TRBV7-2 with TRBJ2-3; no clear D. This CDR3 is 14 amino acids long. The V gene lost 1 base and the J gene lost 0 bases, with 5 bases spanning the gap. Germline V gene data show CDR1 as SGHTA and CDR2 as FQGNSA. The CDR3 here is CASSLVASTDTQYF. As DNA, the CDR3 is TGTGCCAGCAGCTTAGTTGCTAGCACAGATACGCAGTATTTT.

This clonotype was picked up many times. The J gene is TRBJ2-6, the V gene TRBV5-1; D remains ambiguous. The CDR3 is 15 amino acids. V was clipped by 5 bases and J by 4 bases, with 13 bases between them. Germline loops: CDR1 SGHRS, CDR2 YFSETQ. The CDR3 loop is CASSYGHSGANVLTF. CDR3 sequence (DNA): TGCGCCAGCAGTTACGGGCACTCCGGGGCCAACGTCCTGACTTTC.

The CDR3 nucleotides are TGTGCCAGCAGCCTCAATGCAGGCAGCACCTACGAGCAGTACTTC. Translating it yields CASSLNAGSTYEQYF. This chain links TRBV3-1 with TRBJ2-7; D is undetermined. The germline V and J ends were trimmed by 4 bases and 2 bases, with 15 bases remaining between them. The CDR3 is 15 residues long. CDR1 is LGHDT, CDR2 YNNKEL, per germline (reference sequence).

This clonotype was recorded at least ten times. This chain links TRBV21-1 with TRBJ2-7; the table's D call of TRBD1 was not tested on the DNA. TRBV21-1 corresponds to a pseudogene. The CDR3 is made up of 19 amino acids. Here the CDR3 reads CASSEKRPPGSGSSYEQYF. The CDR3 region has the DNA TGTGCCAGCAGCGAGAAACGACCTCCGGGAAGCGGGAGCTCCTACGAGCAGTACTTC.

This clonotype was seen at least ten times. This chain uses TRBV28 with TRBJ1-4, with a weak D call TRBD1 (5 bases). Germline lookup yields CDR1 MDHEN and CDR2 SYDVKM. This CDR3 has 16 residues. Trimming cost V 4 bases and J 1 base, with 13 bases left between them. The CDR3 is CASSSEGMGTNEKLFF. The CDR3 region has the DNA TGTGCCAGCAGTTCGGAGGGGATGGGAACTAATGAAAAACTGTTTTTT.

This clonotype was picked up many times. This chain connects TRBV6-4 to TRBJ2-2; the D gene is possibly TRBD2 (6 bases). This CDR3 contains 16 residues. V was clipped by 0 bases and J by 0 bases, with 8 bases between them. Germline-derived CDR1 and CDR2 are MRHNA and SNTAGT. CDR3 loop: CASSDSAGSNTGELFF. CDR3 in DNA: TGTGCCAGCAGTGACTCCGCGGGGTCGAACACCGGGGAGCTGTTTTTT.

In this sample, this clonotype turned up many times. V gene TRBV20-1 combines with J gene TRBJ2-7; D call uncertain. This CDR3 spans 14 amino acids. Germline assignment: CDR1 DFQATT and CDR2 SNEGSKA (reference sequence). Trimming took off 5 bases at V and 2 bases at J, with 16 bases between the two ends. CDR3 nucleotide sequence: TGCAGTGCTGCAATTGGGGTATTCCCCTACGAGCAGTACTTC. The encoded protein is CSAAIGVFPYEQYF.

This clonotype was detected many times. The DNA of the CDR3 is TGCGCCAGCAGCCAAGATTCCGGGGTTTGGAATGAGCAGTTCTTC. Translating it yields CASSQDSGVWNEQFF. The rearrangement joins TRBV4-1 to TRBJ2-1, with D tentatively TRBD2 (5 bases). CDR3 length: 15 residues. V lost 0 bases to trimming and J lost 7 bases, with 13 bases between them. From germline, CDR1 is MGHRA and CDR2 YSYEKL.

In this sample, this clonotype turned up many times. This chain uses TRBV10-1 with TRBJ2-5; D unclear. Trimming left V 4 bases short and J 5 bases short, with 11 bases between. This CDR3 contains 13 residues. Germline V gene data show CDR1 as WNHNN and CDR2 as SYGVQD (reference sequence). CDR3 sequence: CASSGILGETQYF. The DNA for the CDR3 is TGCGCCAGCAGTGGAATCCTGGGGGAGACCCAGTACTTC.

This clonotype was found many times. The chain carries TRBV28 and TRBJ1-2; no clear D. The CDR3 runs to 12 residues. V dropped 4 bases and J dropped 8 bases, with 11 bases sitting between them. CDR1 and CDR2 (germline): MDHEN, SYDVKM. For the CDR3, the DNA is TGTGCCAGCAGTTCATCAGGCGGGGGCTACACCTTC. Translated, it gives CASSSSGGGYTF.

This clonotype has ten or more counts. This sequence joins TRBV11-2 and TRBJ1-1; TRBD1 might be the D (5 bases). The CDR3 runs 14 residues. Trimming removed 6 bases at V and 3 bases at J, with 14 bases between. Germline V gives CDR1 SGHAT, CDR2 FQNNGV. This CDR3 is CASRVPGWDTEAFF. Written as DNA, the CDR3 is TGTGCCAGCAGGGTACCAGGGTGGGACACTGAAGCTTTCTTT.

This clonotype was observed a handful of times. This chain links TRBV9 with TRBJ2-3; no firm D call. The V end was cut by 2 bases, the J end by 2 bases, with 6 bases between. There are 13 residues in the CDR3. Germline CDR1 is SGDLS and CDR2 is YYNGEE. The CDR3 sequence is CASSVRFTDTQYF. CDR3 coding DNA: TGTGCCAGCAGCGTCCGCTTCACAGATACGCAGTATTTT. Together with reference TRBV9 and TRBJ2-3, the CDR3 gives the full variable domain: DSGVTQTPKHLITATGQRVTLRCSPRSGDLSVYWYQQSLDQGLQFLIQYYNGEERAKGNILERFSAQQFPDLHSELNLSSLELGDSALYFCASSVRFTDTQYFGPGTRLTVL.

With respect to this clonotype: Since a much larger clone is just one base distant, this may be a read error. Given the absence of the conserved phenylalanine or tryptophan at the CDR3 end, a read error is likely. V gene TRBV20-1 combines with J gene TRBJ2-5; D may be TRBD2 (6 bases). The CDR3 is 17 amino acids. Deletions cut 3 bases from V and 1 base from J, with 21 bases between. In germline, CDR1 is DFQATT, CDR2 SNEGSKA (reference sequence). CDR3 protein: CSASDHDGRGGQETQYC. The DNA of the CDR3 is TGCAGTGCTAGTGATCACGACGGGAGAGGTGGCCAAGAGACCCAGTACTGC.

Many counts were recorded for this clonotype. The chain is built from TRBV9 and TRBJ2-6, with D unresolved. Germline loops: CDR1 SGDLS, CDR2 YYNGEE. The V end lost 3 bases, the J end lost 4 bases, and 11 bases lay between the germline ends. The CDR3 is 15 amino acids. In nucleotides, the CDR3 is TGTGCCAGCAGCGCCCTTGGCCCGGGGGCCAACGTCCTGACTTTC. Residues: CASSALGPGANVLTF.

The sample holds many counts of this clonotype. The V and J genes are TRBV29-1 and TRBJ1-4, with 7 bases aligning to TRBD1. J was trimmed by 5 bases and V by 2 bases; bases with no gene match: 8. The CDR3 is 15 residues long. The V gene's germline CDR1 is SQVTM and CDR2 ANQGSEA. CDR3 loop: CSVERRDSSNEKLFF. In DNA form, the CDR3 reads TGCAGCGTTGAACGCCGGGACAGCTCGAATGAAAAACTGTTTTTT.

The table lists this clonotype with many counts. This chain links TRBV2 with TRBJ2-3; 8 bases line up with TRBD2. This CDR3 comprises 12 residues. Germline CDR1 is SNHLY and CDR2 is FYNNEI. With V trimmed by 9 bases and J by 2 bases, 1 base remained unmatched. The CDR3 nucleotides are TGTGCCAGTAGCGGGACCACAGATACGCAGTATTTT. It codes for CASSGTTDTQYF.

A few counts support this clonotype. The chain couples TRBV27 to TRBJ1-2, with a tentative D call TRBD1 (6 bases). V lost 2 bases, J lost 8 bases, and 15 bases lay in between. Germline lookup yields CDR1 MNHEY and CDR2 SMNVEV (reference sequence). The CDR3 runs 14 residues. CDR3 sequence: CASSLADRRSGYTF. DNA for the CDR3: TGTGCCAGCAGTTTAGCCGACAGGCGGTCCGGCTACACCTTC.

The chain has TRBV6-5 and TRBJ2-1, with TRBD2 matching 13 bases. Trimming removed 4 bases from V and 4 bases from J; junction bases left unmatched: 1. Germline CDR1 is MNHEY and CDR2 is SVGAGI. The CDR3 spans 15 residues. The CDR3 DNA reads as TGTGCCAGCAGTTCGGGACTAGCGGGGTACAATGAGCAGTTCTTC. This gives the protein CASSSGLAGYNEQFF.

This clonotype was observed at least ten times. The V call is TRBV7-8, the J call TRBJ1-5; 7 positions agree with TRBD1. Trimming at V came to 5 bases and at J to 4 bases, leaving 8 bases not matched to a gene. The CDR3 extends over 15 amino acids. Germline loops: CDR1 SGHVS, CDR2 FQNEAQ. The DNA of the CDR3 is TGTGCCAGCAGCACCGGACAGGAGCCTAATCAGCCCCAGCATTTT. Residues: CASSTGQEPNQPQHF.

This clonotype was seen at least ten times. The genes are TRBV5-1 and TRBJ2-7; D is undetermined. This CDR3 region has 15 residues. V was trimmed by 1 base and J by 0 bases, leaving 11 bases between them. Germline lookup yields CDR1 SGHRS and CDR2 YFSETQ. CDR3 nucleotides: TGCGCCAGCAGCTTGTCTTTGGACGTCTCCTACGAGCAGTACTTC. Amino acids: CASSLSLDVSYEQYF.

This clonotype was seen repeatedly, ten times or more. Here the CDR3 DNA reads TGCAGCGTTCCGGACAGGGGTCATGAAAAACTGTTTTTT. Encoded protein: CSVPDRGHEKLFF. The rearrangement joins TRBV29-1 to TRBJ1-4; 9 bases match TRBD1. Unmatched junction bases numbered 4, after V lost 5 bases and J lost 6 bases. CDR3 length: 13 residues. Germline V CDR1 and CDR2: SQVTM, ANQGSEA.

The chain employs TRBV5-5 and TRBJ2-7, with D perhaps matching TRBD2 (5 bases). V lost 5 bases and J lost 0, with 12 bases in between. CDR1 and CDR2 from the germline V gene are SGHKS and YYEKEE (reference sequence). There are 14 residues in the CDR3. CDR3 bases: TGTGCCAGCAGTTACGGGGTCCACTCCTACGAGCAGTACTTC. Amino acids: CASSYGVHSYEQYF.

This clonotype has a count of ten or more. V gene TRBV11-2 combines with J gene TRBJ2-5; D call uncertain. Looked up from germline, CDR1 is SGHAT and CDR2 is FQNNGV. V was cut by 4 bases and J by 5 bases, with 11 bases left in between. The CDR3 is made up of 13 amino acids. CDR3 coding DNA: TGTGCCAGCAGCTCCCCCGGGCATGAGACCCAGTACTTC. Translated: CASSSPGHETQYF.